The T cell receptor (beta chain) under discussion was sequenced for a study of blood T cell repertoires in COVID-19. Study as a whole: Sources were T cells, B-cell-depleted T cells, or PBMCs; the material itself was cDNA or gDNA.

Trimming removed 0 bases from V and 5 bases from J; junction bases left unmatched: 7. The germline gives CDR1 SGHVS, CDR2 FQNEAQ. This CDR3 spans 16 amino acids. The authors' processing: Reference gene primer amplification yielded estimated nucleated cell counts. TCRdb's copy holds only in-frame clones and misses some; the assay was immunoSEQ multiplex PCR. The D gene and trimming were derived from the DNA, and the V and J assignments and clone size from that table. The table shows 140,000 or so clones, with 88% occurring only once. The receptor comes from a human donor with COVID-19, enrolled during active disease. The donor label of this sample is uncertain. The sample was peripheral blood. The V and J genes are TRBV7-8 and TRBJ2-1; 7 nucleotides line up with TRBD1. CDR3 nucleotide sequence: TGTGCCAGCAGCTTAGCCGGGACAGATGTCCACAATGAGCAGTTCTTC. Its translation is CASSLAGTDVHNEQFF.